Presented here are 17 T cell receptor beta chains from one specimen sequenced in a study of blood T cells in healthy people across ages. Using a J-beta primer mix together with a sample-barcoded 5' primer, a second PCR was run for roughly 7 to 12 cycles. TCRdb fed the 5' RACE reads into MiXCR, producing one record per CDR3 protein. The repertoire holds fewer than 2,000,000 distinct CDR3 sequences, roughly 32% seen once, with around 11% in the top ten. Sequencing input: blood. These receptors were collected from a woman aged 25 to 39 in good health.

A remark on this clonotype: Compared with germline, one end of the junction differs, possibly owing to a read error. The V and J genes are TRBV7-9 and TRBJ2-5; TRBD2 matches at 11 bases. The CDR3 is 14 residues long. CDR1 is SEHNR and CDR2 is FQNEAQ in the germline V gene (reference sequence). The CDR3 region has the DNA TGTGCCAGCACCTTACTAGCGGGGGAAGAGACCCAGTACTTC. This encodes CASTLLAGEETQYF. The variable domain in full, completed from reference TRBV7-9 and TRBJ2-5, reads DTGVSQNPRHKITKRGQNVTFRCDPISEHNRLYWYRQTLGQGPEFLTYFQNEAQLEKSRLLSDRFSAERPKGSFSTLEIQRTEQGDSAMYLCASTLLAGEETQYFGPGTRLLVL.

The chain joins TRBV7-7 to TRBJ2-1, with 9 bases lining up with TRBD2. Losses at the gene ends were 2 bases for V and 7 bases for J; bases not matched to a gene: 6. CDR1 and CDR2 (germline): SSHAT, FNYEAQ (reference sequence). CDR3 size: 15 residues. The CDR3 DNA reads TGTGCCAGCAGCTTACTAGCGGGATCGAGGAATGAGCAGTTCTTC. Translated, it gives CASSLLAGSRNEQFF.

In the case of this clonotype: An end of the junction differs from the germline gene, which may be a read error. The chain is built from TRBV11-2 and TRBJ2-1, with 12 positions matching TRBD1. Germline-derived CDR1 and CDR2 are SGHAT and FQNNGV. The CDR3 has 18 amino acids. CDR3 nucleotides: TGTGCCAGCAGCATAGTTTTCGGGACAGGGGGCTCCTACAATGTGCAGTTTTTC. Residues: CASSIVFGTGGSYNVQFF.

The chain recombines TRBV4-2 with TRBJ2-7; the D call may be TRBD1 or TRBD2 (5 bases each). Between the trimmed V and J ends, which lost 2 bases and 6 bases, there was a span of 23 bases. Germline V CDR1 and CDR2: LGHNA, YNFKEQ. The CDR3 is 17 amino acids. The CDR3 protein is CASSQSTRDALRGEQYF. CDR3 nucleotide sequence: TGTGCCAGCAGCCAATCTACCCGGGACGCCTTAAGGGGCGAGCAGTACTTC.

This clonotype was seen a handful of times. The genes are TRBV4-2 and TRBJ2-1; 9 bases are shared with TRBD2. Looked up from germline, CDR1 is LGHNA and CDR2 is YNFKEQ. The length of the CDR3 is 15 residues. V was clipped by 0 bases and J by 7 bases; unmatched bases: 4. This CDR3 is CASSQDAGGLNEQFF. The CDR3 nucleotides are TGTGCCAGCAGCCAAGATGCGGGGGGGCTTAATGAGCAGTTCTTC.

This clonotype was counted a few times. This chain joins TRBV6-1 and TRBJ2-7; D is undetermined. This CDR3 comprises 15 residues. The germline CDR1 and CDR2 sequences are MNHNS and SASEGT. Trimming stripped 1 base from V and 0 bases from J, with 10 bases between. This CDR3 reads CASSEDSFLSYEQYF. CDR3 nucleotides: TGTGCCAGCAGTGAAGACAGTTTCCTCTCCTACGAGCAGTACTTC.

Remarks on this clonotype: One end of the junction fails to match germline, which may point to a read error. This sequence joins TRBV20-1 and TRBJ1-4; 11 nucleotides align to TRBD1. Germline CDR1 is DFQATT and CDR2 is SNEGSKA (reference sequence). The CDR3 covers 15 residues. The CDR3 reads CSAAQDRGLFEELFF. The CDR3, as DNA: TGCAGTGCTGCCCAGGACAGGGGGCTTTTTGAAGAACTGTTTTTT.

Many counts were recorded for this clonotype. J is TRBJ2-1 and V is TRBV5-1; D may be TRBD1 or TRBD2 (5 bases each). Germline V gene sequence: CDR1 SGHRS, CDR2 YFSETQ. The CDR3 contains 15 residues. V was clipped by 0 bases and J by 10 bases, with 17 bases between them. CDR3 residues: CASSLALAGTEEQFF. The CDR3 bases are TGCGCCAGCAGCTTGGCGCTAGCAGGGACGGAGGAGCAGTTCTTC.

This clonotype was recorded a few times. The CDR3 region is CAISRTSGSIHTQYF. The CDR3 nucleotides read TGTGCCATCAGTAGGACTAGCGGGAGTATTCATACGCAGTATTTT. V and J are TRBV10-3 and TRBJ2-3, with 13 positions matching TRBD2. After removal of 5 bases from V and 7 bases from J, the junction contained 6 bases not matched to a gene. The germline V gene encodes CDR1 ENHRY and CDR2 SYGVKD. CDR3 length: 15 residues.

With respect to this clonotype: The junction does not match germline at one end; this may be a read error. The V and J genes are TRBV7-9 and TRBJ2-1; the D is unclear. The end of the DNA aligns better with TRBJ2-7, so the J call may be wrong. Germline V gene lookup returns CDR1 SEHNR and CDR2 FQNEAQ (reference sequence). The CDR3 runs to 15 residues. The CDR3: CASSSTETPTYGQYF. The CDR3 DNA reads TGTGCCAGCAGCTCGACTGAAACCCCCACCTACGGGCAGTACTTC.

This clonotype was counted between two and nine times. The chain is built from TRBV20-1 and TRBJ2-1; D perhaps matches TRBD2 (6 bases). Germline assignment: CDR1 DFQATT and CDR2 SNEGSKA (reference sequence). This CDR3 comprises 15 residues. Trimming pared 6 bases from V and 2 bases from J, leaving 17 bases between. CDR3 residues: CSADPGVKTYNEQFF. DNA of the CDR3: TGCAGTGCGGACCCGGGAGTTAAGACCTACAATGAGCAGTTCTTC.

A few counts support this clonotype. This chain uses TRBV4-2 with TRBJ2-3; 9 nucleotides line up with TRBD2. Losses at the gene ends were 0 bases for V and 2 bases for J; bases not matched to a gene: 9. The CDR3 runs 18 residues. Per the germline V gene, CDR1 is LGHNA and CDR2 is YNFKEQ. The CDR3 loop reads CASSQEGGLASVTDTQYF. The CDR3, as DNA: TGTGCCAGCAGCCAAGAAGGGGGACTAGCATCGGTCACAGATACGCAGTATTTT.

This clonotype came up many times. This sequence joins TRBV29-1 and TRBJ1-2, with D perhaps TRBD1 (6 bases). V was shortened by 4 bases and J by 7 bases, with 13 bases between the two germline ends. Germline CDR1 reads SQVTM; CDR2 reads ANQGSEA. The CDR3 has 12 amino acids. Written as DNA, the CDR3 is TGCAGCGTTGGTGGGGGCTCTCCTGGCTACACCTTC. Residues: CSVGGGSPGYTF.

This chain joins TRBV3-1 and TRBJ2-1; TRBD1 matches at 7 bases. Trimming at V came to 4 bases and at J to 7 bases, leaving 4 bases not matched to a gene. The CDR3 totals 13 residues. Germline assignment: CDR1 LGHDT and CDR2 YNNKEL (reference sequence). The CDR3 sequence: CASSPDRRNEQFF. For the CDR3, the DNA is TGTGCCAGCAGCCCGGACAGGCGGAATGAGCAGTTCTTC.

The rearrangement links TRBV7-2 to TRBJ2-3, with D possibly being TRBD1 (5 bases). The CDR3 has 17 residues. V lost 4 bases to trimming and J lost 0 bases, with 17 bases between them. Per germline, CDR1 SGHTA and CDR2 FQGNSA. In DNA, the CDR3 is TGTGCCAGCAGCTGGGCTATAGTGGGGCCTAGCACAGATACGCAGTATTTT. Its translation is CASSWAIVGPSTDTQYF.

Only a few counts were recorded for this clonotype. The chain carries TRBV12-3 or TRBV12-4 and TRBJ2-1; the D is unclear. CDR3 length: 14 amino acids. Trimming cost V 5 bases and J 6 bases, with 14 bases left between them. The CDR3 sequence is CASSVGFGGNEQFF. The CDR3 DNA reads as TGTGCCAGCAGTGTGGGATTTGGCGGCAATGAGCAGTTCTTC.

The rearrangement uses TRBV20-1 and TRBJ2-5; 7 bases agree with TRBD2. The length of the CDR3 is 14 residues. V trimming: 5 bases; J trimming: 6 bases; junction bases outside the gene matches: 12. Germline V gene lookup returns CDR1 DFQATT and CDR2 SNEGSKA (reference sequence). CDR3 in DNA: TGCAGTGCTCCAAGCCCTCGCGGGGGAAAGACCCAGTACTTC. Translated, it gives CSAPSPRGGKTQYF.